Below, 27 T cell receptor beta chains from the same sample are listed, as sequenced in a study of blood T cell repertoires in COVID-19. Generated by immunoSEQ multiplex PCR, the TCRdb table keeps only in-frame clones and is missing some. The repertoire holds some 190,000 clones, with about 88% as singletons. The sequenced sample was peripheral blood. All receptors come from a woman in her 40s who had recovered from COVID-19.

This chain links TRBV3-1 (or the pseudogene TRBV3-2) with TRBJ2-2, with 11 bases aligning to TRBD2. The CDR3 totals 16 residues. Trimming cost V 4 bases and J 4 bases; bases outside gene matches: 5. CDR1 LGHDT and CDR2 YNNKEL come from the germline V gene (reference sequence). The CDR3 nucleotides read TGTGCCAGCAGCCTCGGGACTAGCGGCAGCACCGGGGAGCTGTTTTTT. Translation: CASSLGTSGSTGELFF.

The chain joins TRBV5-1 to TRBJ2-1; the D gene is possibly TRBD2 (6 bases). V lost 2 bases to trimming and J lost 5 bases, with 14 bases between them. Germline CDR1 SGHRS, CDR2 YFSETQ. The CDR3 is 15 residues long. CDR3 sequence: CASSFRPPGDNEQFF. CDR3 sequence (DNA): TGCGCCAGCAGCTTTAGGCCCCCGGGGGACAATGAGCAGTTCTTC.

DNA for the CDR3: TGTGCCAGTAGTATAGATCTCCTAGCGGGGGGTAATGAGCAGTTCTTC. This translates into CASSIDLLAGGNEQFF. This chain links TRBV19 with TRBJ2-1, with 11 nucleotides matching TRBD2. The ends lost 0 bases at V and 7 bases at J; junction bases unmatched: 5. The CDR3 has 16 amino acids. In germline, CDR1 is LNHDA, CDR2 SQIVND (reference sequence).

The chain combines TRBV4-1 with TRBJ2-7; TRBD2 agrees at 7 bases. The CDR3 consists of 18 residues. Germline CDR1 reads MGHRA; CDR2 reads YSYEKL. Losses at the gene ends were 4 bases for V and 0 bases for J; bases not matched to a gene: 15. CDR3 protein: CASSLGGAFGRASYEQYF. CDR3 bases: TGCGCCAGCAGCCTAGGTGGGGCTTTTGGGAGGGCCTCCTACGAGCAGTACTTC.

CDR3: CASTPRTGLREKLFF. As DNA, the CDR3 is TGTGCCAGCACCCCCCGGACAGGGCTTAGGGAAAAACTGTTTTTT. This chain connects TRBV27 to TRBJ1-4; 8 nucleotides agree with TRBD1. Trimming removed 7 bases from V and 8 bases from J; junction bases left unmatched: 12. The CDR3 covers 15 residues. From germline, CDR1 is MNHEY and CDR2 SMNVEV (reference sequence). The variable domain in full, with the rest retrieved from reference TRBV27 and TRBJ1-4, is EAQVTQNPRYLITVTGKKLTVTCSQNMNHEYMSWYRQDPGLGLRQIYYSMNVEVTDKGDVPEGYKVSRKEKRNFPLILESPSPNQTSLYFCASTPRTGLREKLFFGSGTQLSVL.

The genes are TRBV29-1 and TRBJ1-1; no clear D. V was trimmed by 0 bases and J by 4 bases, leaving 12 bases between them. The CDR3 sequence is 14 residues long. The germline V gene has CDR1 SQVTM and CDR2 ANQGSEA. The CDR3 DNA is TGCAGCGTTGAAGATCCTGGTTCGGGCACTGAAGCTTTCTTT. Amino acids: CSVEDPGSGTEAFF.

The chain joins TRBV4-2 to TRBJ2-1; D call uncertain. From germline, CDR1 is LGHNA and CDR2 YNFKEQ. Trimming stripped 6 bases from V and 3 bases from J, with 6 bases between. The CDR3 contains 12 residues. The DNA for the CDR3 is TGTGCCAGCAGTAGGAGCTACAATGAGCAGTTCTTC. This encodes CASSRSYNEQFF.

This clone appeared once. The chain uses TRBV28 and TRBJ1-1; 8 bases align to TRBD1. The CDR3 covers 16 residues. Germline V CDR1 and CDR2: MDHEN, SYDVKM. The trim removed 4 bases at V and 4 bases at J, leaving 11 bases unmatched. Written as DNA, the CDR3 is TGTGCCAGCAGTTCGCCCAGGGGGCGCGGGAGCACTGAAGCTTTCTTT. It specifies CASSSPRGRGSTEAFF.

This chain links TRBV27 with TRBJ2-7; the match to TRBD2 covers 9 bases. The germline V gene encodes CDR1 MNHEY and CDR2 SMNVEV (reference sequence). Trimming cost V 5 bases and J 4 bases; bases outside gene matches: 12. There are 16 residues in the CDR3. The CDR3 sequence: CASSMNSGRVIYEQYF. The CDR3 nucleotides are TGTGCCAGCAGTATGAATAGCGGGAGAGTCATTTACGAGCAGTACTTC.

This clone was counted between two and nine times. V is TRBV11-3 and J is TRBJ2-5; 10 nucleotides line up with TRBD2. The CDR3 totals 15 residues. V lost 6 bases to trimming and J lost 5 bases; unmatched junction nucleotides: 9. Germline V gene data show CDR1 as SGHNT and CDR2 as YENEEA. CDR3 nucleotides: TGTGCCAGCAGTCCCGGGACTAGCGAGGCGGAGACCCAGTACTTC. Residues: CASSPGTSEAETQYF.

The chain has TRBV19 and TRBJ1-5; TRBD1 matches at 7 bases. The ends lost 1 base at V and 5 bases at J; junction bases unmatched: 5. The V gene's germline CDR1 is LNHDA and CDR2 SQIVND (reference sequence). CDR3 size: 15 residues. In DNA, the CDR3 is TGTGCCAGTAGTATAGGCAGGGGGATGGATCAGCCCCAGCATTTT. Its translation is CASSIGRGMDQPQHF. The entire variable domain, with the rest obtained from reference TRBV19 and TRBJ1-5, is as follows: DGGITQSPKYLFRKEGQNVTLSCEQNLNHDAMYWYRQDPGQGLRLIYYSQIVNDFQKGDIAEGYSVSREKKESFPLTVTSAQKNPTAFYLCASSIGRGMDQPQHFGDGTRLSIL.

V usage is TRBV12-3 or TRBV12-4 and J usage is TRBJ1-1, with D tentatively TRBD1 (6 bases). The CDR3 length is 13 residues. V shed 3 bases and J shed 11 bases, with 16 bases lying between them. CDR3 DNA: TGTGCCAGCAGTTTCAGGGGTTCTCCCGAGGCTTTCTTT. Protein sequence: CASSFRGSPEAFF.

CDR3 bases: TGTGCCAGCAGTTACTCGGCACATATTTCCTACGAGCAGTACTTC. Translation gives CASSYSAHISYEQYF. V gene TRBV6-5 combines with J gene TRBJ2-7; D is uncertain. V gave up 0 bases and J gave up 1 base, with 10 bases separating them. The CDR3 covers 15 residues. Germline CDR1 MNHEY, CDR2 SVGAGI.

In nucleotides, the CDR3 is TGTGCCAGCAGCACGGGACTAGCCTACAATGAGCAGTTCTTC. It translates to CASSTGLAYNEQFF. This chain links TRBV11-3 with TRBJ2-1; TRBD2 matches 8 bases. V trimming: 5 bases; J trimming: 2 bases; junction bases outside the gene matches: 2. CDR3 length: 14 residues. Germline loops: CDR1 SGHNT, CDR2 YENEEA. Supplemented by reference TRBV11-3 and TRBJ2-1, the full variable domain reads EAGVVQSPRYKIIEKKQPVAFWCNPISGHNTLYWYLQNLGQGPELLIRYENEEAVDDSQLPKDRFSAERLKGVDSTLKIQPAELGDSAVYLCASSTGLAYNEQFFGPGTRLTVL.

The chain employs TRBV5-1 and TRBJ2-1, with TRBD2 matching 11 bases. With V trimmed by 4 bases and J by 8 bases, 14 bases remained unmatched. Germline V gene sequence: CDR1 SGHRS, CDR2 YFSETQ. The CDR3 length is 17 residues. The CDR3 spells CASSRFLAGGFEDEQFF. As DNA, the CDR3 is TGCGCCAGCAGCAGGTTTCTAGCGGGAGGATTCGAGGATGAGCAGTTCTTC.

This chain joins TRBV11-2 and TRBJ2-3; no firm D call. Germline V CDR1 and CDR2: SGHAT, FQNNGV. The CDR3 loop spans 14 amino acids. The germline V and J ends were trimmed by 0 bases and 6 bases, with 10 bases remaining between them. DNA of the CDR3: TGTGCCAGCAGCTTAGAGGGCCCGTGGGATACGCAGTATTTT. It translates to CASSLEGPWDTQYF.

The DNA of the CDR3 is TGTGCCACCTCCGATAGCTCCTACAATGAGCAGTTCTTC. Protein sequence: CATSDSSYNEQFF. The chain links TRBV24-1 to TRBJ2-1, with D hard to call. The CDR3 length is 13 residues. V shed 9 bases and J shed 0 bases, with 8 bases lying between them. Germline lookup yields CDR1 KGHDR and CDR2 SFDVKD.

V gene TRBV6-1 combines with J gene TRBJ2-5, with TRBD2 identical over 14 bases. This CDR3 comprises 18 residues. Losses at the gene ends were 2 bases for V and 5 bases for J; bases not matched to a gene: 10. Germline values: CDR1 MNHNS, CDR2 SASEGT. The CDR3 DNA sequence: TGTGCCAGCAGTGAATTAGGGACTAGCGGGAGAGGACGGGAGACCCAGTACTTC. Amino acids: CASSELGTSGRGRETQYF.

The chain uses TRBV7-8 and TRBJ2-2; D remains ambiguous. CDR3 length: 15 amino acids. The ends were cut back, 3 bases at V and 0 bases at J, with 8 bases in the middle. Germline-derived CDR1 and CDR2 are SGHVS and FQNEAQ. As DNA, the CDR3 is TGTGCCAGCAGCTTCTACGCTCCGAACACCGGGGAGCTGTTTTTT. Translation: CASSFYAPNTGELFF.

The rearrangement uses TRBV7-9 and TRBJ2-7, with 11 positions matching TRBD2. The CDR3 runs 15 residues. Losses at the gene ends were 4 bases for V and 3 bases for J; bases not matched to a gene: 5. The germline CDR1 and CDR2 sequences are SEHNR and FQNEAQ (reference sequence). CDR3 in DNA: TGTGCCAGCAGCTCTAGACTAGCGGGAAACTACGAGCAGTACTTC. As protein: CASSSRLAGNYEQYF.

This clone showed up just once. The chain has TRBV2 and TRBJ1-2, with D unclear. The CDR3 spans 12 residues. CDR1 and CDR2 from the germline V gene are SNHLY and FYNNEI. Between the trimmed V and J ends, which lost 4 bases and 6 bases, there was a span of 9 bases. The CDR3, as DNA: TGTGCCAGCAGTGTAAGCTTGGATGGCTACACCTTC. Its translation: CASSVSLDGYTF.

The rearrangement links TRBV19 to TRBJ2-1, with TRBD1 matching 8 bases. Germline V gives CDR1 LNHDA, CDR2 SQIVND (reference sequence). The ends lost 7 bases at V and 0 bases at J; junction bases unmatched: 11. The CDR3 length is 17 residues. The DNA of the CDR3 is TGTGCCAGTACTCCCCAGGGGGCACTGAGCTCCTACAATGAGCAGTTCTTC. This translates into CASTPQGALSSYNEQFF.

This clone was picked up a small number of times. The chain has TRBV7-2 and TRBJ2-1; TRBD2 aligns across 8 bases. The CDR3 extends over 15 amino acids. The V and J ends lost 5 bases and 7 bases, in that order; junction bases with no gene match: 10. The germline CDR1 and CDR2 sequences are SGHTA and FQGNSA. The CDR3 bases are TGTGCCAGCAGCCGCCCGGGGACTAGTTTGAATGAGCAGTTCTTC. This sequence encodes CASSRPGTSLNEQFF. Full variable domain (rest looked up from reference TRBV7-2 and TRBJ2-1): GAGVSQSPSNKVTEKGKDVELRCDPISGHTALYWYRQSLGQGLEFLIYFQGNSAPDKSGLPSDRFSAERTGGSVSTLTIQRTQQEDSAVYLCASSRPGTSLNEQFFGPGTRLTVL.

The genes are TRBV30 and TRBJ1-1; TRBD1 matches at 9 bases. This CDR3 spans 13 amino acids. Per germline, CDR1 GTSNPN and CDR2 SVGIG (reference sequence). V trimming: 5 bases; J trimming: 6 bases; junction bases outside the gene matches: 7. CDR3 in DNA: TGTGCCTGGGCTTTAACAGGGGGCTCTGAAGCTTTCTTT. Protein: CAWALTGGSEAFF. Using reference TRBV30 and TRBJ1-1 for the parts outside the CDR3, the full variable domain is SQTIHQWPATLVQPVGSPLSLECTVEGTSNPNLYWYRQAAGRGLQLLFYSVGIGQISSEVPQNLSASRPQDRQFILSSKKLLLSDSGFYLCAWALTGGSEAFFGQGTRLTVV.

This clone was counted once. The rearrangement links TRBV3-1 (or the pseudogene TRBV3-2) to TRBJ1-1, with TRBD1 matching over 7 bases. The CDR3 has 14 residues. Looked up from germline, CDR1 is LGHDT and CDR2 is YNNKEL (reference sequence). The V and J ends lost 0 bases and 4 bases, in that order; junction bases with no gene match: 2. CDR3 coding DNA: TGTGCCAGCAGCCAAGACGACAGGGCCACTGAAGCTTTCTTT. Its translation is CASSQDDRATEAFF.

This rearrangement joins TRBV27 to TRBJ1-1, with D perhaps matching TRBD1 (5 bases). The germline V gene has CDR1 MNHEY and CDR2 SMNVEV (reference sequence). CDR3 length equals 16 residues. Deletions cut 5 bases from V and 10 bases from J, with 26 bases between. The DNA of the CDR3 is TGTGCCAGCAGTAAAAAGAAAGGACCCGGAGGGGTCGGAGCTTTCTTT. Its protein is CASSKKKGPGGVGAFF.

This chain uses TRBV19 with TRBJ1-6; D remains ambiguous. Trimming took 5 bases from V and 13 from J, leaving 15 bases between them. The V gene's germline CDR1 is LNHDA and CDR2 SQIVND (reference sequence). The CDR3 covers 13 residues. The CDR3 is CASSVTRDNPLHF. For the CDR3, the DNA is TGTGCCAGTAGTGTCACCCGGGATAATCCCCTCCACTTT.